This entry concerns a single TCR beta chain. Its cognate antigen is unknown. This entry is derived from a study of CD8+ T cells in alopecia areata. As for the study in general: The drug, oral tofacitinib, was given to treated patients at 5 to 10 mg twice daily.

Reverse transcription of extracted RNA yielded cDNA, which provided the sequencing template. The assay was immunoSEQ multiplex PCR, and TCRdb's table has in-frame clones only and misses some. Of roughly 200,000 clones detected, 63% appear once; the ten largest clones hold under 2%. The CDR3 consists of 15 residues. The germline gives CDR1 SGDLS, CDR2 YYNGEE. Trimming cost V 4 bases and J 1 base; bases outside gene matches: 2. General observations from the study: Sharing of TCR sequences between patients (possibly for HLA-related reasons) was less clear than in mice.

The chain recombines TRBV9 with TRBJ2-2, with 9 bases aligning to TRBD1. This sequence originates from a human donor with alopecia areata. The input for sequencing was CD4+ T cells sorted from blood, taken at week 0. The chain's CDR3 is CASSKGQGNTGELFF. DNA for the CDR3: TGTGCCAGCAGCAAGGGACAGGGGAACACCGGGGAGCTGTTTTTT.